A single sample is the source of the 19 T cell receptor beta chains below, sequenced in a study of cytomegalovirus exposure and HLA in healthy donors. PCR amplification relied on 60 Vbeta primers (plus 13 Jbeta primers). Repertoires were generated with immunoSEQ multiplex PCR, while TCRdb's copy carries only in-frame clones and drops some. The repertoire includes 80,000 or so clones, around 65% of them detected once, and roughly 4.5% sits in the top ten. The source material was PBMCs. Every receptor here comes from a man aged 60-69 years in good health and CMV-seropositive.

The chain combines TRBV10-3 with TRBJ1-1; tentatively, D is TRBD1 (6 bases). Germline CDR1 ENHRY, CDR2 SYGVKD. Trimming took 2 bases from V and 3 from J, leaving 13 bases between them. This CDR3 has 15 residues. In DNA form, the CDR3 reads TGTGCCATCAGTGAGACCTCGGACAGCTACACTGAAGCTTTCTTT. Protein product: CAISETSDSYTEAFF.

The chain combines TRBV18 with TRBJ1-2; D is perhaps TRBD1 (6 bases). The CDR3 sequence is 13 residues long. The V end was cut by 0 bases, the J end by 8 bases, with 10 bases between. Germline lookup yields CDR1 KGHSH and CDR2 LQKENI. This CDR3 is CASSPPSGEGYTF. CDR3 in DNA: TGTGCCAGCTCACCACCTTCAGGGGAAGGCTACACCTTC.

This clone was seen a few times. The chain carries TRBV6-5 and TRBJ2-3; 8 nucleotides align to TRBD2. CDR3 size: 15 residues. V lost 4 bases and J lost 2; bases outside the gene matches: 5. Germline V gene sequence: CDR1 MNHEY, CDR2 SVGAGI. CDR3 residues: CASSSRTSPTDTQYF. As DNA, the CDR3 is TGTGCCAGCAGTTCCCGGACTAGCCCCACAGATACGCAGTATTTT.

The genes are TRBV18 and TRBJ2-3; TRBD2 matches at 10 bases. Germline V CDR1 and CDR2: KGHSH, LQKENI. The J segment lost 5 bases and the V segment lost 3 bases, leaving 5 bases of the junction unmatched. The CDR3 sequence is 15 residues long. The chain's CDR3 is CASSPYRLAGDTQYF. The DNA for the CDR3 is TGTGCCAGCTCACCGTATCGACTAGCGGGAGATACGCAGTATTTT. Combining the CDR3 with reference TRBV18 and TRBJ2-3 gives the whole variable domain NAGVMQNPRHLVRRRGQEARLRCSPMKGHSHVYWYRQLPEEGLKFMVYLQKENIIDESGMPKERFSAEFPKEGPSILRIQQVVRGDSAAYFCASSPYRLAGDTQYFGPGTRLTVL.

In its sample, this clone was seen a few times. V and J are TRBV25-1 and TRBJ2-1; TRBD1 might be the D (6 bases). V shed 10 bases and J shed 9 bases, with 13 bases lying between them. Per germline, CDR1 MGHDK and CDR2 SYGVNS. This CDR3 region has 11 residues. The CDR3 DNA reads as TGTGCCACAGGAAGGGGGTTTGAGCAGTTCTTC. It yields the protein CATGRGFEQFF.

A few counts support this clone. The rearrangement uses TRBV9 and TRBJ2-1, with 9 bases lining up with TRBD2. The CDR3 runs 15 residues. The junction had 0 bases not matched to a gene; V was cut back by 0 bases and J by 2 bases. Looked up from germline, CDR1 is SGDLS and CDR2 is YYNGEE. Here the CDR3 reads CASSVGTSAYNEQFF. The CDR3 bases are TGTGCCAGCAGCGTAGGGACTAGCGCCTACAATGAGCAGTTCTTC.

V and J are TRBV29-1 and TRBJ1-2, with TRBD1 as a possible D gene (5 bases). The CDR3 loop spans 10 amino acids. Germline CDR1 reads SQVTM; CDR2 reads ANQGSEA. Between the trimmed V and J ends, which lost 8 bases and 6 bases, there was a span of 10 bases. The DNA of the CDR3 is TGCAGCCTCACGGGGGATGGCTACACCTTC. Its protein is CSLTGDGYTF.

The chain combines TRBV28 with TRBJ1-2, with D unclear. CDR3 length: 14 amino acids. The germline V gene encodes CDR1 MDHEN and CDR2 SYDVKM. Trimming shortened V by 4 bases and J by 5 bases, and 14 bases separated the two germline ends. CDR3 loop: CASSSPYLSYGYTF. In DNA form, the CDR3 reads TGTGCCAGCAGTTCGCCCTACCTGTCATATGGCTACACCTTC.

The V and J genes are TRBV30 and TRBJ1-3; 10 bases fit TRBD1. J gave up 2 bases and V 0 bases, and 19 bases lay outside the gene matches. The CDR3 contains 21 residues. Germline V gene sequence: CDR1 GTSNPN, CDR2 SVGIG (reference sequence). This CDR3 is CAWSVEYEIRDRGYAGNTIYF. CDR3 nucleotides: TGTGCCTGGAGTGTAGAATACGAAATTCGGGACAGGGGTTATGCTGGAAACACCATATATTTT.

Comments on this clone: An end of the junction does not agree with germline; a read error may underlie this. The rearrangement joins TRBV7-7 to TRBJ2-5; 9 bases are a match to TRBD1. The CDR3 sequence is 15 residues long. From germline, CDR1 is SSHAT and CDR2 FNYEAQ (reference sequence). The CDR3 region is CASSSTGTGQETQYF. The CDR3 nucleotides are TGTGCTAGCAGCTCGACCGGGACAGGGCAAGAGACCCAGTACTTC.

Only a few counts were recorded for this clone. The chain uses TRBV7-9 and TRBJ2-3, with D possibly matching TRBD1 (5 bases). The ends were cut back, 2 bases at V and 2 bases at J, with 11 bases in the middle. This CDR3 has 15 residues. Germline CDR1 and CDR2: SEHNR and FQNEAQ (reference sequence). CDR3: CASSLRQGITDTQYF. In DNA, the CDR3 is TGTGCCAGCAGCTTACGGCAGGGAATCACAGATACGCAGTATTTT.

The CDR3 nucleotides are TGTGCCAGCAGTTCCGGGACTACCAAAGAGACCCAGTACTTC. Residues: CASSSGTTKETQYF. This rearrangement joins TRBV28 to TRBJ2-5, with 7 bases that match TRBD2. The CDR3 totals 14 residues. J was trimmed by 3 bases and V by 4 bases; bases with no gene match: 5. Germline V gene sequence: CDR1 MDHEN, CDR2 SYDVKM.

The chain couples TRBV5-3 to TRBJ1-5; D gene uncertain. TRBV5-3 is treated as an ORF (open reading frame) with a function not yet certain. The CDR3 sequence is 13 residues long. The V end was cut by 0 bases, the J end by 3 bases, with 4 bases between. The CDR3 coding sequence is TGTGCCAGAAGCTTGGGACACAATCAGCCCCAGCATTTT. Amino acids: CARSLGHNQPQHF.

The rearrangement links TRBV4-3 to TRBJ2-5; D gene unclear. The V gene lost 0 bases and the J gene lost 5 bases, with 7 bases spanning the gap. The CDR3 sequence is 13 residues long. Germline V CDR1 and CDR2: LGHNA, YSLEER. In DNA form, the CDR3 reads TGCGCCAGCAGCCAAGATCGGTTGGAGACCCAGTACTTC. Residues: CASSQDRLETQYF.

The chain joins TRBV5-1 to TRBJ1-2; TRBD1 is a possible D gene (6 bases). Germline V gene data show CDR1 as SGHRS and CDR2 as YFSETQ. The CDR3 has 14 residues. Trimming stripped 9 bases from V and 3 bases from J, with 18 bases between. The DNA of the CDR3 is TGCGCCAACAGGGAGGTTACCGGAGACTATGGCTACACCTTC. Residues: CANREVTGDYGYTF.

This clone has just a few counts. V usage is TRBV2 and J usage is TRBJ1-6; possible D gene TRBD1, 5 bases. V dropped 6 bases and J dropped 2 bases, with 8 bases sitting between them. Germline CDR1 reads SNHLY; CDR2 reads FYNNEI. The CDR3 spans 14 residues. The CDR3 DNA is TGTGCCAGCAGCAGGGTCACCTATAATTCACCCCTCCACTTT. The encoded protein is CASSRVTYNSPLHF.

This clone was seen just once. The CDR3 sequence: CASSLGGNQETQYF. The CDR3, as DNA: TGCGCCAGCAGCTTAGGGGGAAACCAAGAGACCCAGTACTTC. The chain employs TRBV5-1 and TRBJ2-5; D possibly corresponds to TRBD1 (6 bases). The germline V and J ends were trimmed by 2 bases and 0 bases, with 8 bases remaining between them. The CDR3 consists of 14 residues. Germline V gene lookup returns CDR1 SGHRS and CDR2 YFSETQ.

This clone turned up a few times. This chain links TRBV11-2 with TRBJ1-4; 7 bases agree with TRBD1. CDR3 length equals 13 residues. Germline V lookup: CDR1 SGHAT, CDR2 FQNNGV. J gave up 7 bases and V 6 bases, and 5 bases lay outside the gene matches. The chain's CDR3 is CASRKGAGEKLFF. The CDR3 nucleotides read TGTGCCAGCAGAAAGGGGGCAGGTGAAAAACTGTTTTTT.

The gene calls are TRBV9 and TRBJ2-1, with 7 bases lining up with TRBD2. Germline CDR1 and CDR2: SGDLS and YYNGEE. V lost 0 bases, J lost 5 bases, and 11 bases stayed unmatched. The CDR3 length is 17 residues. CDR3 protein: CASSVASGAPRDNEQFF. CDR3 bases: TGTGCCAGCAGCGTAGCTAGCGGAGCCCCCCGTGACAATGAGCAGTTCTTC. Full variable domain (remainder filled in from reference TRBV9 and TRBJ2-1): DSGVTQTPKHLITATGQRVTLRCSPRSGDLSVYWYQQSLDQGLQFLIQYYNGEERAKGNILERFSAQQFPDLHSELNLSSLELGDSALYFCASSVASGAPRDNEQFFGPGTRLTVL.